This T cell receptor beta chain was sequenced in a study of blood T cell repertoires in COVID-19. Assay: immunoSEQ multiplex PCR; the TCRdb copy retains only in-frame clones and omits some. In the table there are some 100,000 clones, almost 85% of which are singletons. The CDR3 is made up of 13 amino acids. Germline CDR1 ENHRY, CDR2 SYGVKD. V lost 7 bases, J lost 2 bases, and 11 bases lay in between. The sample consisted of peripheral blood. The sequence was collected from a man aged 50 to 60 with active or convalescent COVID-19. The gene calls are TRBV10-3 and TRBJ1-1; the D gene is possibly TRBD1 (5 bases). CDR3 coding DNA: TGTGCCATCACCAACGGACAAAACACTGAAGCTTTCTTT. It codes for CAITNGQNTEAFF.